The 10 T cell receptor beta chains presented below share a single source sample, sequenced in a study of blood T cell repertoires in COVID-19. The protocol was immunoSEQ multiplex PCR, while the TCRdb copy is restricted to in-frame clones and leaves out a portion. The sample yields about 16,000 clones, approximately 83% seen once. The sample comprised peripheral blood. The receptors originated from a human donor in a cohort sampled during active COVID-19.

The chain is built from TRBV7-8 and TRBJ1-2, with D unclear. The length of the CDR3 is 14 residues. Germline assignment: CDR1 SGHVS and CDR2 FQNEAQ. V gave up 7 bases and J gave up 1 base, with 13 bases separating them. The CDR3 DNA follows: TGTGCCAGCACCCCGGGGTCGGGTAACTATGGCTACACCTTC. Protein sequence: CASTPGSGNYGYTF.

This chain uses TRBV3-1 (or the pseudogene TRBV3-2) with TRBJ2-4; D perhaps matches TRBD2 (5 bases). The V gene's germline CDR1 is LGHDT and CDR2 YNNKEL (reference sequence). The CDR3 extends over 14 amino acids. V was cut by 4 bases and J by 4 bases, with 11 bases left in between. CDR3 sequence: CASSLIGDKNIQYF. The CDR3 coding sequence is TGTGCCAGCAGCCTAATCGGGGATAAAAACATTCAGTACTTC.

V is TRBV5-1 and J is TRBJ1-1; D gene uncertain. Germline CDR1 and CDR2: SGHRS and YFSETQ. CDR3 length equals 14 residues. Trimming pared 0 bases from V and 2 bases from J, leaving 8 bases between. CDR3 in amino acids: CASSLVPRNTEAFF. CDR3 nucleotides: TGCGCCAGCAGCTTGGTTCCGAGAAACACTGAAGCTTTCTTT. Using reference TRBV5-1 and TRBJ1-1 for the parts outside the CDR3, the full variable domain is KAGVTQTPRYLIKTRGQQVTLSCSPISGHRSVSWYQQTPGQGLQFLFEYFSETQRNKGNFPGRFSGRQFSNSRSEMNVSTLELGDSALYLCASSLVPRNTEAFFGQGTRLTVV.

The chain has TRBV7-2 and TRBJ2-2, with TRBD1 identical over 7 bases. Germline V gives CDR1 SGHTA, CDR2 FQGNSA. V gave up 7 bases and J gave up 4 bases; unmatched junction bases: 15. CDR3 length: 17 amino acids. The CDR3 is CASNAGWAGGFTGELFF. CDR3 nucleotide sequence: TGTGCCAGCAACGCAGGTTGGGCAGGGGGTTTCACCGGGGAGCTGTTTTTT.

The chain employs TRBV10-3 and TRBJ2-7, with TRBD1 matching 9 bases. The length of the CDR3 is 13 residues. With 8 bases clipped from V and 5 bases from J, the junction kept 7 bases outside the gene matches. CDR1 is ENHRY, CDR2 SYGVKD, per germline. This CDR3 is CAIGRDREHEQYF. CDR3 coding DNA: TGTGCCATCGGGCGGGACAGGGAACACGAGCAGTACTTC.

The gene calls are TRBV18 and TRBJ1-2; no clear D gene. The ends were cut back, 3 bases at V and 2 bases at J, with 7 bases in the middle. Germline V gives CDR1 KGHSH, CDR2 LQKENI. The CDR3 has 13 residues. CDR3 protein: CASSPPGNYGYTF. The DNA for the CDR3 is TGTGCCAGCTCACCTCCGGGAAACTATGGCTACACCTTC.

CDR3 DNA: TGTGCCAGCAGTGAAGACGACAGGGGTTTCGATGAGCAGTTCTTC. This gives the protein CASSEDDRGFDEQFF. This chain links TRBV6-1 with TRBJ2-1; TRBD1 matches at 8 bases. Trimming took 1 base from V and 8 from J; bases not matched to a gene: 7. In germline, CDR1 is MNHNS, CDR2 SASEGT. CDR3 size: 15 residues.

This clone is a singleton in its sample. The chain links TRBV20-1 to TRBJ1-4, with a tentative D call TRBD1 (5 bases). The CDR3 loop spans 14 amino acids. The germline V and J ends were trimmed by 3 bases and 6 bases, with 14 bases remaining between them. Germline V gene sequence: CDR1 DFQATT, CDR2 SNEGSKA (reference sequence). DNA for the CDR3: TGCAGTGCTAGTAACGGGGGACTAGATGAAAAACTGTTTTTT. It yields the protein CSASNGGLDEKLFF.

J is TRBJ2-1 and V is TRBV27; 7 bases agree with TRBD2. CDR3 length: 16 residues. Germline V gene data show CDR1 as MNHEY and CDR2 as SMNVEV (reference sequence). With V trimmed by 9 bases and J by 2 bases, 13 bases remained unmatched. CDR3 in amino acids: CASKPYGGGTYNEQFF. The CDR3 DNA sequence: TGTGCCAGTAAACCCTACGGCGGGGGAACCTACAATGAGCAGTTCTTC.

The rearrangement uses TRBV18 and TRBJ1-1; 8 bases agree with TRBD1. Germline values: CDR1 KGHSH, CDR2 LQKENI. The CDR3 totals 13 residues. Trimming removed 6 bases from V and 10 bases from J; junction bases left unmatched: 10. CDR3 in amino acids: CASSQQDRELAFF. CDR3 in DNA: TGTGCCAGCTCCCAACAGGACAGGGAGTTAGCTTTCTTT. Using reference TRBV18 and TRBJ1-1 for the parts outside the CDR3, the full variable domain is NAGVMQNPRHLVRRRGQEARLRCSPMKGHSHVYWYRQLPEEGLKFMVYLQKENIIDESGMPKERFSAEFPKEGPSILRIQQVVRGDSAAYFCASSQQDRELAFFGQGTRLTVV.